The clone carrying this T cell receptor (beta chain) showed up just once. Its antigen is currently unknown. Trimming pared 6 bases from V and 0 bases from J, leaving 18 bases between. There are 18 residues in the CDR3. Germline CDR1 is LGHDT and CDR2 is YNNKEL (reference sequence). This sample stems from a study of T cell responses to AZD1222 COVID-19 vaccine. At the level of the study: It was second doses at about 4 or about 12 weeks that were pooled.

Overall study results and limits: Mapped onto spike, vaccine-associated CD4 TCRs spanned it and were dominant at 160-218 and 743-854. The study reported that nearly half of spike-specific TCRs target unmutated variant regions. Recipients of two AZD1222 doses showed rising Spike-specific TCR breadth and depth.

Sequencing was performed with immunoSEQ multiplex PCR; in TCRdb, only in-frame clones are kept and a portion is missing. Here the sample spans about 150,000 clones, approximately 90% being singletons. The sequenced sample was peripheral blood, obtained on day 0 of AZD1222 vaccination. This sequence originates from an adult in good health. This rearrangement joins TRBV3-1 (or the pseudogene TRBV3-2) to TRBJ2-6; D remains unclear. CDR3 in amino acids: CASSYPKRSSSGANVLTF. The CDR3 DNA reads as TGTGCCAGCAGTTACCCAAAGAGGTCGAGCTCTGGGGCCAACGTCCTGACTTTC.